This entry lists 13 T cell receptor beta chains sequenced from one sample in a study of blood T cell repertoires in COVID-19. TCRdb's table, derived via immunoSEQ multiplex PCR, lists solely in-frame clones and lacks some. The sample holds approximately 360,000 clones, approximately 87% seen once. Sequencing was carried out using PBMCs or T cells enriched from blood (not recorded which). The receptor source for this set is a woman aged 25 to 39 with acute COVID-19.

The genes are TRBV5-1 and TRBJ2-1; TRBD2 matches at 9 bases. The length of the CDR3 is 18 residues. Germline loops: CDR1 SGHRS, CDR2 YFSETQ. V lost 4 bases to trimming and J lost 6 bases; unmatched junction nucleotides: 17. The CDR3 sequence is CASSPWRGGGAYSNEQFF. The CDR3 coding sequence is TGCGCCAGCAGCCCATGGAGGGGCGGGGGGGCATATAGCAATGAGCAGTTCTTC.

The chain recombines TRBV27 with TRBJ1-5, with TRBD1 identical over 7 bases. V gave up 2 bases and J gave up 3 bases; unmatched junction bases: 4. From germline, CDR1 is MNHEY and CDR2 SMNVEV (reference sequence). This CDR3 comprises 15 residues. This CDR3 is CASSLRGTDNQPQHF. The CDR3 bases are TGTGCCAGCAGTTTAAGGGGGACAGACAATCAGCCCCAGCATTTT.

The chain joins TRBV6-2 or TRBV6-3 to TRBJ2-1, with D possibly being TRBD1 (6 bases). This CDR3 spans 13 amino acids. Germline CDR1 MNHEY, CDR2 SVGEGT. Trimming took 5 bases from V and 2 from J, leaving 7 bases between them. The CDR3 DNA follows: TGTGCCAGCAGTCGGGACACCTACAATGAGCAGTTCTTC. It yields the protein CASSRDTYNEQFF.

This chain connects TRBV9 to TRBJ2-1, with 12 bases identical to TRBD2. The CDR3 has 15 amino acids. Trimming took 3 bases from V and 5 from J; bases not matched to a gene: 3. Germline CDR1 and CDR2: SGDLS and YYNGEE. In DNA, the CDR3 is TGTGCCAGCAGCGCTAGCGGGGGGGCCCACAATGAGCAGTTCTTC. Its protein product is CASSASGGAHNEQFF.

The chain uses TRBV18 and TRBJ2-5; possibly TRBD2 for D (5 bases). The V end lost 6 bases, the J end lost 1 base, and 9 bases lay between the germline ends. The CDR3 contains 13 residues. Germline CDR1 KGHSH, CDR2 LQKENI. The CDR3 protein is CASSSLAQETQYF. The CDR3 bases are TGTGCCAGCTCTTCGCTAGCCCAAGAGACCCAGTACTTC.

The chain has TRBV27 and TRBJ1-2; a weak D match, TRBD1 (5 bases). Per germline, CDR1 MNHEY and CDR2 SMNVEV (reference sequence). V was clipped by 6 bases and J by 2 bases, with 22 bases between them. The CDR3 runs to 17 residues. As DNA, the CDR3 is TGTGCCAGCAGCTATCGTCCGGGGGGGGAAGGAAACTATGGCTACACCTTC. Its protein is CASSYRPGGEGNYGYTF.

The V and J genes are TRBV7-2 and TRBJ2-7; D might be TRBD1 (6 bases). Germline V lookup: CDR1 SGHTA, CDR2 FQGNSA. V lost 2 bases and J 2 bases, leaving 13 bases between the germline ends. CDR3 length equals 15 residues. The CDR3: CASSLLAGAPYEQYF. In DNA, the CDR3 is TGTGCCAGCAGCTTACTGGCAGGGGCTCCCTACGAGCAGTACTTC.

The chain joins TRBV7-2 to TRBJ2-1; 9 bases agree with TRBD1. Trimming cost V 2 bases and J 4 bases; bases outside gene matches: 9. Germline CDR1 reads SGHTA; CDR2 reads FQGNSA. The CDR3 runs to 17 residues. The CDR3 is CASSLWGRDRVYNEQFF. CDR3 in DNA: TGTGCCAGCAGCTTATGGGGCCGGGACAGGGTTTACAATGAGCAGTTCTTC.

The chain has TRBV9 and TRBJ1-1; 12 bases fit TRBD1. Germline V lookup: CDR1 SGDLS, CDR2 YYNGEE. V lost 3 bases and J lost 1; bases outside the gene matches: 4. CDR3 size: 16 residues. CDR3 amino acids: CASSGEGQGANTEAFF. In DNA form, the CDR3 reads TGTGCCAGCAGCGGAGAGGGACAGGGGGCGAACACTGAAGCTTTCTTT.

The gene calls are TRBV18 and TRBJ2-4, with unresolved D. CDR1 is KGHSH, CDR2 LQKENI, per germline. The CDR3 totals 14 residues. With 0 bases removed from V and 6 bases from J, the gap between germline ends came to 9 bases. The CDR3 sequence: CASSPPAGRNIQYF. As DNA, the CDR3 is TGTGCCAGCTCACCACCGGCAGGTAGAAACATTCAGTACTTC.

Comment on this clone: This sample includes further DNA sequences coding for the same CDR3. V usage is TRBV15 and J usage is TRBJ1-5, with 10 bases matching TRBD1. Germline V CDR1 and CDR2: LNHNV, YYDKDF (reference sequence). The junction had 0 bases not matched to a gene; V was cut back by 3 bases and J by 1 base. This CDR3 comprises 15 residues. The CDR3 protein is CATSRGQGSNQPQHF. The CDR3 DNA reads TGTGCCACCAGCAGGGGACAGGGGAGCAATCAGCCCCAGCATTTT.

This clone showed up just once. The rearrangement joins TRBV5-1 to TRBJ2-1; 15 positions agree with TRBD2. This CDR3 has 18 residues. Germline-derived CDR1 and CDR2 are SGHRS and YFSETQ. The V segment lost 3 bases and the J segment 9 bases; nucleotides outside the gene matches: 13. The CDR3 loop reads CASSSTGLAGGRWPEQFF. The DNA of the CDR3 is TGCGCCAGCAGCTCCACGGGACTAGCGGGGGGTCGGTGGCCTGAGCAGTTCTTC. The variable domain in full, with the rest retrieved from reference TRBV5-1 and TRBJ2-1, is KAGVTQTPRYLIKTRGQQVTLSCSPISGHRSVSWYQQTPGQGLQFLFEYFSETQRNKGNFPGRFSGRQFSNSRSEMNVSTLELGDSALYLCASSSTGLAGGRWPEQFFGPGTRLTVL.

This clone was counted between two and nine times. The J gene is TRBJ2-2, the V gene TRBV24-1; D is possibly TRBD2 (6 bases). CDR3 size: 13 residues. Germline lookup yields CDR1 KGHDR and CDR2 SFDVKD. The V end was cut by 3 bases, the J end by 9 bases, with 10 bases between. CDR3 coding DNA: TGTGCCACCAGTGATGGAGGACTAAGGGAGCTGTTTTTT. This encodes CATSDGGLRELFF.